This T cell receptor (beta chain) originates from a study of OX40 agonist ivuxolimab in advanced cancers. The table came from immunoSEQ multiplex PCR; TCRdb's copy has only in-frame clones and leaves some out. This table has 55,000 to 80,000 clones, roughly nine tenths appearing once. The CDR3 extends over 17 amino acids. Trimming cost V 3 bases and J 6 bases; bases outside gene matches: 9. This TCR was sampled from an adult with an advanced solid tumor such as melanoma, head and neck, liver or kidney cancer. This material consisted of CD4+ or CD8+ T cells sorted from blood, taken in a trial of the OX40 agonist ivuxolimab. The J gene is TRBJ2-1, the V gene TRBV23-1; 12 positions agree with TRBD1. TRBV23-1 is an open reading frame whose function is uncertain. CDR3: CASSHTRGDRGRNEQFF. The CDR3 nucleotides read TGCGCCAGCAGTCACACAAGAGGGGACAGGGGGCGCAATGAGCAGTTCTTC.